This T cell receptor beta chain stems from a study of blood T cells in healthy people across ages (dated by TCRdb to between 2015 and 2017). Context from the whole study: In model experiments, template switching captured about one uniquely barcoded TCR beta cDNA molecule for every two T cells. Age-related changes in TCR beta repertoire diversity were measured in the study by deep sequencing normalized with unique cDNA molecular identifiers. Four age groups were formed from the donors: young (average approximately 17 years), middle-aged (around 39), aged (under 70) and long-lived (about 80). To avoid experimental bias, donors of different ages were spread randomly across the sequencing lanes. Using the same blood draw, the study looked at two additional independent replicas of 1 million unique cDNA reads for two donors, one aged 18 to 30 and the other aged 80 or older.

Including cysteine and phenylalanine, the CDR3 has 13 amino acids. Left in the record is the CDR3 DNA by itself, 39 bases read in frame from the first base. The germline V gene supplies CDR1 SGHRS and CDR2 YFSETQ. The germline ends are 10 bases apart after V is trimmed by 3 bases and J by 6 bases. The protocol used for the library was 5' RACE. The data were produced on an Illumina HiSeq 2500. A second PCR of roughly 6 to 11 cycles was run with a J-beta primer mix and a sample-barcoded 5' primer. A unique molecular identifier was introduced onto each TCR beta cDNA molecule by a template-switch 5' adaptor carrying 12 random nucleotides. At least 2.5 million CDR3-containing paired-end reads were obtained from each sample. All of the RNA was converted into first-strand cDNA using the Mint cDNA synthesis kit, with a TRBC-specific oligonucleotide serving as the primer. After uracil-DNA glycosylase treatment, a first 18-cycle PCR used universal primers M1SS and BC2_uni_R on all cDNA. Regarding the original processing steps: For normalization, 1 million high-quality reads, each with a distinct molecular identifier, were randomly selected from each sample. Instead of being binned into consensus sequences, reads that shared molecular identifiers were thrown out. MiTCR, with a Q25 quality threshold and the strictest error-elimination algorithm, was used for CDR3 identification, clonotype clustering and error correction. A nonparametric unseen species model using Euler transformation provided a lower-bound estimate of total TCR beta diversity. TCRdb itself trimmed the public reads at Q25 with fastp, ran MiXCR and retained productive beta chains. Entries are consolidated by CDR3 protein sequence, retaining the most common genes and DNA. TCRdb's processing, not the authors', yielded these V and J calls. The sample includes about 1.6 million distinct CDR3 sequences, with around 35% observed a single time. In total, the top ten clones hold approximately 10% of the sample.

Donors were a few dozen systemically healthy Caucasian individuals from Russia aged roughly 6 to 100 years. Each donor gave around 9.9 milliliters of peripheral blood, collected into EDTA-treated Vacutainer tubes. Ficoll-Paque density-gradient centrifugation was used to isolate PBMCs, with at least 6.5 million per sample. Trizol reagent was used to extract total RNA from the PBMCs, yielding at least 5.5 micrograms per sample. Naive CD45RAhigh/CD27high T cell percentages were measured by flow cytometry on a PBMC aliquot from every donor. This clonotype was seen more than once but under ten times. No cognate antigen has been identified for it. Base qualities are not at hand, and no much larger clone is one base apart. Points the paper makes about the study in general: Because the CMV infection status of the donors was unknown, age-related changes in expanded clonotypes may potentially have been confounded. The long-lived group showed more naive CD4+ T cells, fewer expanded clones and increased TCR diversity than the aged group, suggesting age selection. Because profiling used bulk unsorted PBMCs, naive and antigen-experienced compartments could not be compared conclusively. Observed TCR beta diversity per million T cells fell roughly linearly with age, and a significant reduction was already apparent by age about 36. A strong correlation was found between observed TCR beta diversity and the percentage of naive T cells measured by flow cytometry. Total diversity estimates from one million sequenced T cells were considered lower bounds and underestimates.

The V and J segments used are TRBV5-1 and TRBJ1-5; the D gene cannot be named for sure. The sequence was obtained from a woman aged 25 to 39 in good health. The specimen was blood. The nucleotide sequence is TGCGCCAGCAGCTCAGACATAGCTCAGCCCCAGCATTTT. It translates as CASSSDIAQPQHF.